A selection of T cell receptor beta chains follows, all from one sample in a study of OX40 agonist ivuxolimab in advanced cancers. Here immunoSEQ multiplex PCR was the method, and the copy in TCRdb shows in-frame clones only, minus some. Of over 50,000 clones listed, 86% are singletons. The material was CD4+ or CD8+ T cells sorted from blood, obtained in a trial of the OX40 agonist ivuxolimab. These receptors came from an adult with an advanced solid tumor such as melanoma, head and neck, liver or kidney cancer. CDR3s include the opening cysteine and the closing phenylalanine or tryptophan. A D gene is named only where the DNA matches it firmly. Rows give clone size only sometimes, using once, few, many, or a class for an expanded clone.

J: TRBJ1-4
V: TRBV4-2
size: NA
D: NA
CDR3: CASGGRGLFF
DNA: TGTGCCAGCGGGGGCCGAGGGCTGTTTTTT

J: TRBJ2-7
V: TRBV9
size: NA
D: NA
CDR3: CASSDNPGDLSYEQYF
DNA: TGTGCCAGCAGCGACAATCCGGGAGACCTCTCCTACGAGCAGTACTTC

J: TRBJ1-1
V: TRBV9
size: NA
D: NA
CDR3: CASSGRWNTEAFF
DNA: TGTGCCAGCAGTGGGAGGTGGAACACTGAAGCTTTCTTT

J: TRBJ2-7
V: TRBV29-1
size: NA
D: NA
CDR3: CSVEQATSYEQYF
DNA: TGCAGCGTTGAACAGGCCACATCCTACGAGCAGTACTTC

J: TRBJ2-7
V: TRBV5-8
size: NA
D: NA
CDR3: CASSFGSTYEQYF
DNA: TGTGCCAGCAGCTTTGGCAGTACCTACGAGCAGTACTTC

J: TRBJ1-1
V: TRBV5-6
size: once
D: NA
CDR3: CASSSEEGRDGRITEAFF
DNA: TGTGCCAGCAGTTCTGAAGAGGGCAGAGACGGGCGGATAACTGAAGCTTTCTTT

J: TRBJ1-3
V: TRBV11-2
size: NA
D: NA
CDR3: CASSSYRDRDSWGTIYF
DNA: TGTGCCAGCAGCTCTTACAGGGACCGAGACTCTTGGGGGACCATATATTTT

J: TRBJ2-7
V: TRBV13
size: NA
D: NA
CDR3: CASSRHDYEQYF
DNA: TGTGCCAGCAGCAGGCACGACTACGAGCAGTACTTC

J: TRBJ2-2
V: TRBV15
size: medium-sized
D: NA
CDR3: CATSRATGTGELFF
DNA: TGTGCCACCAGCAGAGCAACCGGGACCGGGGAGCTGTTTTTT

J: TRBJ2-7
V: TRBV7-9
size: NA
D: TRBD1
CDR3: CASSPRTGVGAYEQYF
DNA: TGTGCCAGCAGCCCCCGGACAGGGGTTGGCGCCTACGAGCAGTACTTC

J: TRBJ1-1
V: TRBV6-5
size: many
D: NA
CDR3: CASIHGVRAFF
DNA: TGTGCCAGCATCCACGGGGTACGCGCTTTCTTT

J: TRBJ1-5
V: TRBV4-3
size: few
D: NA
CDR3: CASSQDGAGFQPQHF
DNA: TGCGCCAGCAGCCAAGATGGGGCGGGGTTCCAGCCCCAGCATTTT

J: TRBJ1-3
V: TRBV6-6
size: NA
D: NA
CDR3: CASSYTTGNTIYF
DNA: TGTGCCAGCAGTTACACCACTGGAAACACCATATATTTT

J: TRBJ2-3
V: TRBV7-9
size: NA
D: NA
CDR3: CASSLGSSGTQYF
DNA: TGTGCCAGCAGCTTAGGGTCCTCAGGTACGCAGTATTTT

J: TRBJ1-6
V: TRBV7-2
size: NA
D: NA
CDR3: CASRLLPAPSPLHF
DNA: TGTGCCAGCAGGCTCCTTCCGGCTCCATCACCCCTCCACTTT

J: TRBJ2-3
V: TRBV9
size: NA
D: TRBD2
CDR3: CASSTLAGPTDTQYF
DNA: TGTGCCAGCAGCACCCTAGCGGGACCCACAGATACGCAGTATTTT

J: TRBJ1-4
V: TRBV15
size: NA
D: NA
CDR3: CATDRSGTQSMELFF
DNA: TGTGCCACCGACCGGTCCGGGACACAATCGATGGAACTGTTTTTT

J: TRBJ1-3
V: TRBV29-1
size: NA
D: TRBD1
CDR3: CSVDPGTGDDGNTIYF
DNA: TGCAGCGTCGACCCCGGGACAGGGGATGACGGAAACACCATATATTTT

J: TRBJ2-7
V: TRBV6-1
size: NA
D: NA
CDR3: CASSEVQNTYEQYF
DNA: TGTGCCAGCAGTGAAGTCCAGAATACCTACGAGCAGTACTTC

J: TRBJ1-4
V: TRBV7-6
size: NA
D: NA
CDR3: CASSLNPDLGSQLFF
DNA: TGTGCCAGCAGCTTAAATCCGGACTTGGGGTCACAACTGTTTTTT

J: TRBJ1-2
V: TRBV11-3
size: NA
D: NA
CDR3: CASSPKWGPERYGYTF
DNA: TGTGCCAGCAGCCCCAAGTGGGGACCGGAACGCTATGGCTACACCTTC